This TCR beta chain comes out of a study of cytomegalovirus exposure and HLA in healthy donors. Researchers ran the PCR with 60 Vbeta and 13 Jbeta primers. The method was immunoSEQ multiplex PCR; TCRdb's version includes in-frame clones alone and lacks a portion of them. The sample includes about 150,000 clones, nearly 80% of them seen just once. Study-wide results and limits: An analysis was carried out later, and it reportedly showed fewer N-insertions in an Asian-associated ancestry cluster than the roughly 700-donor mean.

Points on this clone: Its target is unknown.

The CDR3 sequence is 16 residues long. Germline loops: CDR1 ENHRY, CDR2 SYGVKD. The J gene is TRBJ2-5, the V gene TRBV10-3; 8 bases fit TRBD1. Matching the DNA end better, TRBJ2-7 makes the J call doubtful. This receptor was obtained from a man aged 25-45 years in good health and CMV-seropositive. The specimen was PBMCs. The CDR3 reads CASRARLTGAPYEQYF. DNA for the CDR3: TGTGCCTCTCGAGCGCGATTGACAGGGGCGCCCTACGAGCAGTACTTC.